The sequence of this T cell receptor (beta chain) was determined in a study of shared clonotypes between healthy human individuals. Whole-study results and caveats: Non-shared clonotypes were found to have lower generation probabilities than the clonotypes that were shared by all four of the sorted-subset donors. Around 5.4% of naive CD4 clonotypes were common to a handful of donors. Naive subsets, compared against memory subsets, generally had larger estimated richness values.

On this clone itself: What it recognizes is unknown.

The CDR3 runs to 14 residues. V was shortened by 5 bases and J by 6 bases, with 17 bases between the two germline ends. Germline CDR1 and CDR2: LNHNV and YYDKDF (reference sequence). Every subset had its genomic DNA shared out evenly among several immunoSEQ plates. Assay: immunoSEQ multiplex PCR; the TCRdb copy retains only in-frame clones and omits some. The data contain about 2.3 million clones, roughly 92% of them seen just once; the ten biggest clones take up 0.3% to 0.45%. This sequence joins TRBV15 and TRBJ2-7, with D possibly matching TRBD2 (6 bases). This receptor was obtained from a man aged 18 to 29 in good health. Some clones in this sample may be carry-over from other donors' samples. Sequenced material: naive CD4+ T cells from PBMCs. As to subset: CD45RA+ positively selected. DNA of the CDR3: TGTGCCACCAGCCCCTCACCGGGAGCCGTCGAGCAGTACTTC. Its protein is CATSPSPGAVEQYF.